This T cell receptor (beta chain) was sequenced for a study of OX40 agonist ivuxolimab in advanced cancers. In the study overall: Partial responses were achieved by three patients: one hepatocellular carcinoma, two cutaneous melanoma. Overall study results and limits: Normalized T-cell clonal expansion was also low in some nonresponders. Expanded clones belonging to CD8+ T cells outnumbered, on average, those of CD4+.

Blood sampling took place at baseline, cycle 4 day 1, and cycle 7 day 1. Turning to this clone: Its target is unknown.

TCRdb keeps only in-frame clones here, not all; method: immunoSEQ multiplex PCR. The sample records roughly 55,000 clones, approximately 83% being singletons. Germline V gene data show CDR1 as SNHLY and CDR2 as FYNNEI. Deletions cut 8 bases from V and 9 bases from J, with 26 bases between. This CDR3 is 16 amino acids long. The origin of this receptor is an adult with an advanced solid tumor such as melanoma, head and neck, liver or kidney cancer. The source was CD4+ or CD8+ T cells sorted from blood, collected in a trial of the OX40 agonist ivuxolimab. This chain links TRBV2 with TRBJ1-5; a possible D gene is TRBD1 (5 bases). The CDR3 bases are TGTGCCAGCGGATTCGACAGTTATGGTTCAGTATGGCCCCAGCATTTT. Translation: CASGFDSYGSVWPQHF.